What follows are 16 T cell receptor beta chains derived from one specimen sequenced in a study of technical replicates of blood from several donors. TCRdb's table, derived via immunoSEQ multiplex PCR, lists solely in-frame clones and lacks some. The sample has 100,000 or so clones, 95% to 96% seen once. Input material: T cells isolated from PBMCs. These receptors came from a human donor in good health.

The chain uses TRBV18 and TRBJ1-4; TRBD1 matches 8 bases. Germline values: CDR1 KGHSH, CDR2 LQKENI. CDR3 length: 16 residues. V shed 3 bases, J shed 8 bases, and the junction held 11 bases outside the gene matches. The CDR3 region is CASSPSRGQGREKLFF. CDR3 sequence (DNA): TGTGCCAGCTCACCCTCACGCGGACAGGGTCGCGAAAAACTGTTTTTT.

The chain is built from TRBV5-4 and TRBJ1-1; 11 bases are shared with TRBD1. Germline assignment: CDR1 SGHNT and CDR2 YYREEE (reference sequence). This CDR3 has 14 residues. V trimming: 4 bases; J trimming: 4 bases; junction bases outside the gene matches: 3. The CDR3 nucleotides are TGTGCCAGCAGCCGGACAGGGGGCAGCACTGAAGCTTTCTTT. Translation: CASSRTGGSTEAFF.

The rearrangement joins TRBV27 to TRBJ1-1, with 7 positions matching TRBD1. The germline CDR1 and CDR2 sequences are MNHEY and SMNVEV (reference sequence). This CDR3 region has 15 residues. V dropped 6 bases and J dropped 7; count of bases not matched to a gene: 14. The CDR3 here is CASSANRYRDSEAFF. The CDR3 bases are TGTGCCAGCAGCGCCAACCGATACAGGGACAGTGAAGCTTTCTTT.

CDR3 nucleotide sequence: TGTGCCAGCAGCCAAGAGTTGAGGCTTTCCCAAGAGACCCAGTACTTC. This translates into CASSQELRLSQETQYF. J is TRBJ2-5 and V is TRBV7-9; D gene ambiguous. The CDR3 extends over 16 amino acids. Germline-derived CDR1 and CDR2 are SEHNR and FQNEAQ (reference sequence). V dropped 5 bases and J dropped 1 base, with 17 bases sitting between them.

The chain uses TRBV30 and TRBJ2-2; D is ambiguous. Germline V lookup: CDR1 GTSNPN, CDR2 SVGIG (reference sequence). Trimming shortened V by 0 bases and J by 8 bases, and 16 bases separated the two germline ends. The CDR3 is 15 amino acids. As DNA, the CDR3 is TGTGCCTGGAGTGTTCGGGTGACTCGAGTGGGGGAGCTGTTTTTT. Amino acid sequence: CAWSVRVTRVGELFF.

To note about this clone: The junction differs from germline at one of its ends, possibly a read error. The chain is built from TRBV7-7 and TRBJ2-5; 12 nucleotides match TRBD2. This CDR3 has 14 residues. CDR1 is SSHAT and CDR2 is FNYEAQ in the germline V gene (reference sequence). For the CDR3, the DNA is TGTGCTAGCAGCTTGACTAGCGGGGGTGAGACCCAGTACTTC. It specifies CASSLTSGGETQYF.

V is TRBV7-8 and J is TRBJ2-7; D is possibly TRBD2 (6 bases). This CDR3 is built from 15 residues. Between the trimmed V and J ends, which lost 3 bases and 5 bases, there was a span of 17 bases. Germline V gene data show CDR1 as SGHVS and CDR2 as FQNEAQ. Here the CDR3 DNA reads TGTGCCAGCAGCTTGAGGACTACGTTTCTCCACGAGCAGTACTTC. The encoded protein is CASSLRTTFLHEQYF.

This chain joins TRBV18 and TRBJ2-7, with 7 bases matching TRBD2. Germline values: CDR1 KGHSH, CDR2 LQKENI. The CDR3 is made up of 13 amino acids. V shed 6 bases and J 3 bases; nucleotides not matched to a gene: 5. The CDR3: CASSMSGNYEQYF. CDR3 bases: TGTGCCAGCTCTATGAGCGGGAACTACGAGCAGTACTTC.

The rearrangement joins TRBV28 to TRBJ1-1, with D maybe TRBD1 (5 bases). Looked up from germline, CDR1 is MDHEN and CDR2 is SYDVKM. This CDR3 is 15 amino acids long. V was cut by 5 bases and J by 6 bases, with 19 bases left in between. The CDR3 DNA reads as TGTGCCAGCAGTCCCCCAGGAGGGGAGCATGCTGAAGCTTTCTTT. The encoded protein is CASSPPGGEHAEAFF.

This clone was seen just once. The chain joins TRBV6-5 to TRBJ1-1; no firm D call. The V end was cut by 8 bases, the J end by 1 base, with 8 bases between. This CDR3 is 12 amino acids long. CDR1 MNHEY and CDR2 SVGAGI come from the germline V gene. CDR3 sequence: CASLRGNTEAFF. The CDR3 region has the DNA TGTGCCAGCCTTCGGGGGAACACTGAAGCTTTCTTT.

This clone appeared once. The chain couples TRBV11-2 to TRBJ1-1; D uncertain. Trimming took off 3 bases at V and 0 bases at J, with 14 bases between the two ends. This CDR3 is 16 amino acids long. Germline loops: CDR1 SGHAT, CDR2 FQNNGV. The CDR3 sequence is CASSFLLLSMNTEAFF. The CDR3 region has the DNA TGTGCCAGCAGCTTTCTTCTCCTCTCTATGAACACTGAAGCTTTCTTT.

The chain uses TRBV4-2 and TRBJ2-1; TRBD2 agrees at 9 bases. Looked up from germline, CDR1 is LGHNA and CDR2 is YNFKEQ. CDR3 length: 16 amino acids. The ends lost 4 bases at V and 7 bases at J; junction bases unmatched: 11. CDR3 sequence: CASSPTAGGLDNEQFF. The CDR3 DNA follows: TGTGCCAGCAGCCCCACGGCGGGAGGGTTGGATAATGAGCAGTTCTTC.

CDR3 bases: TGTGCCTGGAGTGTACGAGGGACATATAATCAGCCCCAGCATTTT. It specifies CAWSVRGTYNQPQHF. This rearrangement joins TRBV30 to TRBJ1-5, with TRBD1 as a possible D gene (6 bases). The CDR3 covers 15 residues. The germline V gene encodes CDR1 GTSNPN and CDR2 SVGIG (reference sequence). The V end was cut by 0 bases, the J end by 4 bases, with 13 bases between.

The rearrangement links TRBV6-5 to TRBJ1-6; TRBD1 matches 7 bases. V dropped 0 bases and J dropped 9; count of bases not matched to a gene: 8. The CDR3 is made up of 16 amino acids. The V gene's germline CDR1 is MNHEY and CDR2 SVGAGI. The CDR3 region has the DNA TGTGCCAGCAGTTACTCCAGACAGGGTTTCAGTTCACCCCTCCACTTT. Protein sequence: CASSYSRQGFSSPLHF.

The chain recombines TRBV2 with TRBJ2-2, with TRBD1 identical over 7 bases. The germline V gene has CDR1 SNHLY and CDR2 FYNNEI. This CDR3 has 15 residues. J gave up 6 bases and V 5 bases, and 9 bases lay outside the gene matches. The CDR3 DNA follows: TGTGCCAGCAGTCTCGGACAGGCCGTCTCCGGGGAGCTGTTTTTT. Translated, it gives CASSLGQAVSGELFF.

The rearrangement uses TRBV5-4 and TRBJ2-7; TRBD2 matches 10 bases. Unmatched junction bases numbered 2, after V lost 2 bases and J lost 3 bases. This CDR3 is built from 14 residues. The germline CDR1 and CDR2 sequences are SGHNT and YYREEE (reference sequence). The CDR3 coding sequence is TGTGCCAGCAGCTTAGCGGGAGGGGGCTACGAGCAGTACTTC. Protein sequence: CASSLAGGGYEQYF.